Below are 10 T cell receptor beta chains sequenced from a single sample in a study of control samples from healthy donors and cancer patients (dated by TCRdb to 2019 to 2021). The library was built by means of the immunoSEQ multiplex PCR assay. Entries here come from immuneACCESS through TCRdb and include only in-frame sequences with V and J called. Some clones fail to appear in such tables; in the studies checked, an unresolved V gene covers under half of the shortfall, and the cause of the remainder is unknown. For this sample there are some 160,000 clones; 94% appear just once. The top ten constitute 8.5% of the sample. Sequenced sample: blood. These receptors all come from a middle-aged woman in good health.

Only a few counts were recorded for this clone. This chain joins TRBV5-6 and TRBJ1-1; D not certain. Trimming stripped 4 bases from V and 1 base from J, with 8 bases between. There are 13 residues in the CDR3. The V gene's germline CDR1 is SGHDT and CDR2 YYEEEE. CDR3 region: CASSQNPNTEAFF. CDR3 DNA sequence: TGTGCCAGCAGCCAGAATCCGAACACTGAAGCTTTCTTT.

The chain has TRBV30 and TRBJ1-4; TRBD1 is a possible D gene (5 bases). Trimming pared 2 bases from V and 5 bases from J, leaving 33 bases between. The germline V gene has CDR1 GTSNPN and CDR2 SVGIG (reference sequence). The CDR3 covers 21 residues. The CDR3 protein is CAWSPAGRTSSDKRHNEKLFF. The CDR3 DNA reads TGTGCCTGGAGTCCCGCGGGAAGGACAAGTTCTGACAAGCGGCACAATGAAAAACTGTTTTTT.

J is TRBJ2-7 and V is TRBV18; TRBD1 or TRBD2 may be the D gene (5 bases each). The CDR3 runs to 13 residues. The V gene's germline CDR1 is KGHSH and CDR2 LQKENI. V lost 4 bases and J lost 1, with 8 bases in between. As DNA, the CDR3 is TGTGCCAGCTCACGGGACGGATCCTACGAGCAGTACTTC. Its protein product is CASSRDGSYEQYF.

Worth noting for this clone: The CDR3 ends on some other residue instead of the conserved phenylalanine or tryptophan, so this is likely a read error. It is unclear where the CDR3 begins or ends on the DNA, so no DNA is shown, and the CDR3 is as TCRdb lists it. The V and J genes are TRBV21-1 and TRBJ2-4; TRBD2 reflects the table's D call only, with no check against the DNA. TRBV21-1 is given as a pseudogene. The CDR3 spans 10 amino acids, including both terminal residues. CDR3 protein: CASSLRRYIR.

The chain has TRBV7-2 and TRBJ1-2; 9 bases fit TRBD1. The CDR3 sequence is 16 residues long. Germline loops: CDR1 SGHTA, CDR2 FQGNSA. The V and J ends lost 4 bases and 0 bases, in that order; junction bases with no gene match: 6. CDR3 sequence reads: CASSSSTGGANYGYTF. In DNA, the CDR3 is TGTGCCAGCAGCTCCTCGACAGGGGGTGCTAACTATGGCTACACCTTC.

This clone was detected only a few times. The chain employs TRBV7-9 and TRBJ1-6, with D hard to call. The CDR3 sequence is 16 residues long. In germline, CDR1 is SEHNR, CDR2 FQNEAQ (reference sequence). Trimming shortened V by 5 bases and J by 7 bases, and 18 bases separated the two germline ends. The CDR3 reads CASSAPGRPRNSPLHF. The DNA of the CDR3 is TGTGCCAGCAGCGCCCCGGGGAGGCCGCGAAATTCACCCCTCCACTTT. The whole variable domain, remainder taken from reference TRBV7-9 and TRBJ1-6, is DTGVSQNPRHKITKRGQNVTFRCDPISEHNRLYWYRQTLGQGPEFLTYFQNEAQLEKSRLLSDRFSAERPKGSFSTLEIQRTEQGDSAMYLCASSAPGRPRNSPLHFGNGTRLTVT.

The chain joins TRBV4-3 to TRBJ2-3, with 9 positions matching TRBD2. Germline lookup yields CDR1 LGHNA and CDR2 YSLEER. The CDR3 totals 20 residues. With V trimmed by 0 bases and J by 2 bases, 15 bases remained unmatched. The CDR3, as DNA: TGCGCCAGCAGCCAAGATATGGGTGGTTGGGCTAGCGGGGACACAGATACGCAGTATTTT. Translated, it gives CASSQDMGGWASGDTDTQYF.

The chain is built from TRBV2 and TRBJ2-5; no clear D gene. Germline V CDR1 and CDR2: SNHLY, FYNNEI. Trimming took 4 bases from V and 5 from J, leaving 14 bases between them. This CDR3 has 14 residues. The chain's CDR3 is CASSGRLGRETQYF. The DNA of the CDR3 is TGTGCCAGCAGTGGACGGCTCGGGCGGGAGACCCAGTACTTC. Drawing the rest from reference TRBV2 and TRBJ2-5, the complete variable domain is EPEVTQTPSHQVTQMGQEVILRCVPISNHLYFYWYRQILGQKVEFLVSFYNNEISEKSEIFDDQFSVERPDGSNFTLKIRSTKLEDSAMYFCASSGRLGRETQYFGPGTRLLVL.

The chain is built from TRBV19 and TRBJ2-2; 7 bases agree with TRBD1. Germline V gives CDR1 LNHDA, CDR2 SQIVND (reference sequence). V trimming: 5 bases; J trimming: 8 bases; junction bases outside the gene matches: 14. The CDR3 is 16 residues long. CDR3 DNA: TGTGCCAGTAGTGAGGGGACCGACAGGGCCCGAGGGGAGCTGTTTTTT. It codes for CASSEGTDRARGELFF.

The chain combines TRBV7-2 with TRBJ1-5; no clear D gene. This CDR3 is built from 15 residues. V dropped 2 bases and J dropped 1 base, with 9 bases sitting between them. CDR1 is SGHTA, CDR2 FQGNSA, per germline. The CDR3 DNA follows: TGTGCCAGCAGCTTATATCTGGAGAGCAATCAGCCCCAGCATTTT. This gives the protein CASSLYLESNQPQHF. Full variable domain (remainder filled in from reference TRBV7-2 and TRBJ1-5): GAGVSQSPSNKVTEKGKDVELRCDPISGHTALYWYRQSLGQGLEFLIYFQGNSAPDKSGLPSDRFSAERTGGSVSTLTIQRTQQEDSAVYLCASSLYLESNQPQHFGDGTRLSIL.